This TCR beta chain is drawn from a study of blood T cell repertoires in COVID-19. Study summary: T cells, B-cell-depleted T cells, or PBMCs supplied cDNA or gDNA.

Original processing notes: How many nucleated cells were present was estimated from reference gene primer amplification. Only in-frame clones appear in the TCRdb table, and some are missing; sequencing was by immunoSEQ multiplex PCR. V and J calls and clone size are copied from that table; D and trimming were computed from the DNA. The data hold approximately 250,000 clones, with 84% observed a single time. This CDR3 is built from 15 residues. Deletions cut 1 base from V and 4 bases from J, with 11 bases between. Germline V CDR1 and CDR2: LNHDA, SQIVND (reference sequence). The chain joins TRBV19 to TRBJ2-1; TRBD2 might be the D (6 bases). What was sequenced was peripheral blood. This receptor was obtained from a man over 45 with acute or convalescent COVID-19. The CDR3 sequence: CASSIAGASYNEQFF. CDR3 in DNA: TGTGCCAGTAGTATAGCGGGAGCATCTTACAATGAGCAGTTCTTC.